These T cell receptor beta chains were read from a single sample in a study of OX40 agonist ivuxolimab in advanced cancers. The table came from immunoSEQ multiplex PCR; TCRdb's copy has only in-frame clones and leaves some out. The sample includes tens of thousands of clones, roughly 90% of them seen just once. Sequenced material: CD4+ or CD8+ T cells sorted from blood, taken in a trial of the OX40 agonist ivuxolimab. These receptors were taken from an adult with an advanced solid tumor such as melanoma, head and neck, liver or kidney cancer. Both conserved end residues are part of each CDR3. The D gene is left open where the match is weak. Some rows have no size entry. The others give once, few or many, or a class for an expanded clone.

J	V	D	size	DNA	CDR3
TRBJ1-2	TRBV6-1	NA	NA	TGTGCCAGCACCCCAAGGACGTTCGTTCTCGGCTACACCTTC	CASTPRTFVLGYTF
TRBJ1-5	TRBV5-6	NA	NA	TGTGCCAGCAGCTTGGGGGGGGGCAATCAGCCCCAGCATTTT	CASSLGGGNQPQHF
TRBJ2-1	TRBV9	TRBD2	NA	TGTGCCAGCAGCGCGTTTAGCGGGCAAGAGCAGTTCTTC	CASSAFSGQEQFF
TRBJ2-5	TRBV7-8	TRBD2	NA	TGTGCCAGCAGCCAAGCGCTAGCGGGAGGGCCAGGAGAGACCCAGTACTTC	CASSQALAGGPGETQYF
TRBJ2-1	TRBV4-1	NA	NA	TGCGCCAGCAGCCAAGAGGGGTACAATGAGCAGTTCTTC	CASSQEGYNEQFF
TRBJ2-7	TRBV28	TRBD1	NA	TGTGCCAGCAGTCCTGGGGACAGGGAAACCTACGAGCAGTACTTC	CASSPGDRETYEQYF
TRBJ2-7	TRBV21-1	NA	once	TGTGCCAGCAGCAAAGGTGGGAGGGGGCAAAACGAGCAGTACTTC	CASSKGGRGQNEQYF
TRBJ2-2	TRBV11-2	TRBD2	few	TGTGCCAGCAGCTTTAAGGTCGGGGCGGGGGACACCGGGGAGCTGTTTTTT	CASSFKVGAGDTGELFF
TRBJ1-1	TRBV5-4	NA	NA	TGTGCCAGCAGCCGGGGGGCAGGGGACCCTGAAGCTTTCTTT	CASSRGAGDPEAFF
TRBJ1-2	TRBV6-5	NA	NA	TGTGCCAGCAGTTACGCTTTGGGGGGCTACACCTTC	CASSYALGGYTF
TRBJ2-2	TRBV5-6	NA	NA	TGTGCCAGCAGCTTGTCGTCGGGGTGGGGGGAGCTGTTTTTT	CASSLSSGWGELFF
TRBJ2-5	TRBV7-9	NA	few	TGTGCCAGCAGCCCCCCATGGGCGGCGGTACAAGAGACCCAGTACTTC	CASSPPWAAVQETQYF
TRBJ2-1	TRBV12-5	TRBD2	NA	TGTGCTAGTGGTCGCGGCTTGCGGGAGCTCGGTGAGCAGTTCTTC	CASGRGLRELGEQFF
TRBJ2-3	TRBV7-3	NA	NA	TGTGCCAGCAGCTTGAGGAGGCCCACAGATACGCAGTATTTT	CASSLRRPTDTQYF
TRBJ2-5	TRBV7-7	NA	NA	TGTGCTAGCAGCATCGGACAGAGCCAAGAGACCCAGTACTTC	CASSIGQSQETQYF
TRBJ1-2	TRBV2	NA	NA	TGTGCCAGCAGCCCCGGACGCAGTCCAACTTATGGCTACACCTTC	CASSPGRSPTYGYTF
TRBJ2-3	TRBV14	NA	NA	TGTGCCAGCAGCCAGGATTCCCGGACAAGTTCGTCATTCACAGATACGCAGTATTTT	CASSQDSRTSSSFTDTQYF
TRBJ2-1	TRBV6-1	TRBD2	few	TGTGCCAGCAGTCGCAGCGGGATAGGGAATGAGCAGTTCTTC	CASSRSGIGNEQFF
TRBJ2-1	TRBV30	TRBD2	NA	TGTGCCTGGAGGCCTAGCGGGAGCTACAATGAGCAGTTCTTC	CAWRPSGSYNEQFF
TRBJ1-5	TRBV19	NA	NA	TGTGCCAGTAGTATCCTCGGGGGAGAGGGCAATCAGCCCCAGCATTTT	CASSILGGEGNQPQHF
TRBJ2-1	TRBV6-6	TRBD2	NA	TGTGCCAGCAGTTACGGGCTAGCGGCTTACAATGAGCAGTTCTTC	CASSYGLAAYNEQFF
TRBJ1-5	TRBV6-5	NA	NA	TGTGCCAGCAGTGGGACGGGGAGCAATCAGCCCCAGCATTTT	CASSGTGSNQPQHF
TRBJ2-5	TRBV28	TRBD2	NA	TGTGCCAGCAGTTCCCTCGGACTAGCGCTAGAGACCCAGTACTTC	CASSSLGLALETQYF
TRBJ2-1	TRBV28	NA	NA	TGTGCCAGCAACCGCCTCTTTGAGCAGTTCTTC	CASNRLFEQFF
TRBJ1-2	TRBV25-1	TRBD1	NA	TGTGCCAGCACCCCCAGGGGGCGTTCGGGCTACACCTTC	CASTPRGRSGYTF
TRBJ1-2	TRBV7-9	NA	NA	TGTGCCAGCAGCTTCCCTGGAGGAACGAGCGGCTACACCTTC	CASSFPGGTSGYTF
TRBJ2-1	TRBV11-2	NA	NA	TGTGCCAGCAGCTCAGTCCCCCATGAGCAGTTCTTC	CASSSVPHEQFF
TRBJ2-2	TRBV29-1	TRBD1	NA	TGCAGCGTTGAGGTGACAGGGTGGGCCGGGGAGCTGTTTTTT	CSVEVTGWAGELFF
TRBJ2-1	TRBV10-3	NA	once	TGTGCCATCAGTGAGTCAGTAGCCGTGATAAGCAATGAGCAGTTCTTC	CAISESVAVISNEQFF
TRBJ2-1	TRBV5-1	NA	NA	TGCGCCAGCAGCTTTGCGGGAGAGCAGTTCTTC	CASSFAGEQFF
TRBJ1-1	TRBV30	NA	NA	TGTGCCGGGGGGGTTGACACTGAAGCTTTCTTT	CAGGVDTEAFF
TRBJ2-7	TRBV30	TRBD1	NA	TGTGCCTGGGCTCGGACAGGGGTTTTCGAGCAGTACTTC	CAWARTGVFEQYF
TRBJ2-5	TRBV2	NA	NA	TGTGCCAGCCAGGGGGGAGCGGGCGAAGAGACCCAGTACTTC	CASQGGAGEETQYF
TRBJ2-1	TRBV6-5	NA	NA	TGTGCCAGCCGCGTCGGAAATGAGCAGTTCTTC	CASRVGNEQFF
TRBJ2-1	TRBV27	NA	NA	TGTGCCAGCAGCCTGTTACCGGCGGTGGGAGCCGATGAGCAGTTCTTC	CASSLLPAVGADEQFF